This T cell receptor beta chain was identified during a study of CD8+CD57+ T cells in acquired aplastic anemia. Looking at the study overall: On average, sorted CD4+ and CD8+ cells gave 3 to 4 ug of DNA. Some 9.9 million reads, on average, were obtained for CD4+ cells from healthy donors. Study-level points and caveats: Some 31 sequences, all CD8+ CDR3, were shared between patients and controls. A significant difference in CD8+ Simpson's diversity between patients and controls was not found.

This clonotype was observed many times. Its antigen is not identified. Germline lookup yields CDR1 SGHTA and CDR2 FQGNSA. The V gene end was trimmed by 2 bases and the J gene end by 1 base; junction bases not matched to a gene: 1. This CDR3 comprises 15 residues. The TCR beta profiling, which covered VDJ combination and CDR3 sequence, was carried out using genomic DNA as the template. In TCRdb, the reads were re-called with MiXCR into one record per CDR3 protein. The sample carries about 160,000 distinct CDR3 sequences, around 45% recorded once. The chain joins TRBV7-2 to TRBJ2-2; 7 bases agree with TRBD2. What was sequenced was sorted CD4+, CD8+, or CD8+CD57+ T cells (not recorded which) from PBMCs. This TCR derives from a human donor in good health. In DNA, the CDR3 is TGTGCCAGCAGCTTACAGCGGGGGAACACCGGGGAGCTGTTTTTT. This translates into CASSLQRGNTGELFF.